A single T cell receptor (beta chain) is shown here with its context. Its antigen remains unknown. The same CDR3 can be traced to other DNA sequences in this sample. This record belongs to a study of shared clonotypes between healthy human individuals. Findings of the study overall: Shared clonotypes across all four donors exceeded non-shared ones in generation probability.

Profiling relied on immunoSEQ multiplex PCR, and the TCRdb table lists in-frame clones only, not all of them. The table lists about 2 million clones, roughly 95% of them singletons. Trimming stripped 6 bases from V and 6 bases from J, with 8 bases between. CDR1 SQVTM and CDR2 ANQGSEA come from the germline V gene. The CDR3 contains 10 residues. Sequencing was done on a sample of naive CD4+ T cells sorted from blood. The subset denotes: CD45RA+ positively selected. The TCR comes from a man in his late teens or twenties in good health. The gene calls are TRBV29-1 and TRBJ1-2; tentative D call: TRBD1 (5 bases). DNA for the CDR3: TGCAGCGTGGGGACGGATGGCTACACCTTC. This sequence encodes CSVGTDGYTF.